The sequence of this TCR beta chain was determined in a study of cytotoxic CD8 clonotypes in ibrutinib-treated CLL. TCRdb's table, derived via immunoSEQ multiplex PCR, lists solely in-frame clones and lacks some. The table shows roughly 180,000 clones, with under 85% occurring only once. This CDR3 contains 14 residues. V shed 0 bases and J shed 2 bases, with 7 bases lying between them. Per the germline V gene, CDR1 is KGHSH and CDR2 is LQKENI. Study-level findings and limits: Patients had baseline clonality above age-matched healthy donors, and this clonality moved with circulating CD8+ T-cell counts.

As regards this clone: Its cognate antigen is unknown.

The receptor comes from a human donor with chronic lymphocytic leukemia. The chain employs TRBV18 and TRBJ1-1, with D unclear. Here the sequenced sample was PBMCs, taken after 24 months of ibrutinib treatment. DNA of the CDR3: TGTGCCAGCTCACCACCTTCGTCAAACACTGAAGCTTTCTTT. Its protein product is CASSPPSSNTEAFF.